Listed here are 27 T cell receptor beta chains from one sample, sequenced in a study of naive and memory T cell subsets. The SP2 primer and nested alpha and beta constant region primers amplified ligated cDNA in four rounds. TCRdb ran MiXCR on the UMI-ligation and nested PCR reads and lists one entry per CDR3 protein. The sample lists approximately 30,000 distinct CDR3 sequences, 5.2% occurring once. TCR cDNA received a 3' ligated oligonucleotide that carried a UMI. The specimen was blood. The receptors were gathered from an adult in good health.

Ten or more counts support this clonotype. This chain uses TRBV29-1 with TRBJ2-1; maybe TRBD2 (6 bases). Germline V lookup: CDR1 SQVTM, CDR2 ANQGSEA. This CDR3 spans 14 amino acids. Trimming took off 3 bases at V and 3 bases at J, with 12 bases between the two ends. The CDR3 loop reads CSVDSGDDYNEQFF. The CDR3 DNA reads TGCAGCGTTGATTCGGGGGATGACTACAATGAGCAGTTCTTC.

Turning to this clonotype: The junction differs from germline at one of its ends, possibly a read error. J is TRBJ1-2 and V is TRBV11-2; perhaps TRBD1 as D (5 bases). Germline loops: CDR1 SGHAT, CDR2 FQNNGV. This CDR3 has 14 amino acids. The DNA of the CDR3 is TGTGCCAGCAGCTCAGGGTCGCGTGACTATGGCGACACCTTC. It is translated as CASSSGSRDYGDTF.

The sample holds many counts of this clonotype. This rearrangement joins TRBV12-3 or TRBV12-4 to TRBJ2-5, with D perhaps matching TRBD2 (5 bases). V gave up 8 bases and J gave up 5 bases, with 15 bases separating them. CDR3 size: 13 residues. Here the CDR3 reads CASRPEAGETQYF. The CDR3 DNA follows: TGTGCCAGCCGGCCGGAGGCCGGGGAGACCCAGTACTTC.

This clonotype was seen at least ten times. This sequence joins TRBV24-1 and TRBJ2-2, with TRBD1 identical over 9 bases. V dropped 4 bases and J dropped 7; count of bases not matched to a gene: 12. The CDR3 runs to 17 residues. CDR1 is KGHDR and CDR2 is SFDVKD in the germline V gene. CDR3 amino acids: CATSDRRGGQGVGELFF. CDR3 nucleotide sequence: TGTGCCACCAGTGACCGCCGCGGGGGACAGGGTGTCGGGGAGCTGTTTTTT.

By share, this clonotype ranks as medium-sized (0.01 to 0.1%). This chain links TRBV28 with TRBJ2-3; D is unclear. V gave up 5 bases and J gave up 0 bases, with 0 bases separating them. CDR1 is MDHEN, CDR2 SYDVKM, per germline. The CDR3 covers 11 residues. CDR3 region: CASSSTDTQYF. As DNA, the CDR3 is TGTGCCAGCAGTAGCACAGATACGCAGTATTTT.

In this sample, this clonotype turned up many times. The J gene is TRBJ2-2, the V gene TRBV19, with 12 nucleotides matching TRBD2. This CDR3 contains 18 residues. Germline V gene lookup returns CDR1 LNHDA and CDR2 SQIVND (reference sequence). The trim removed 3 bases at V and 5 bases at J, leaving 10 bases unmatched. In DNA form, the CDR3 reads TGTGCCAGTAGTATGATGATGACTAGCGGGAGAAGAACCGGGGAGCTGTTTTTT. It codes for CASSMMMTSGRRTGELFF.

This clonotype showed up just a few times. The chain combines TRBV19 with TRBJ2-1, with 11 bases matching TRBD2. The CDR3 covers 18 residues. Germline trimming cut 1 base from V and 6 bases from J; bases unmatched to any gene: 11. The germline V gene has CDR1 LNHDA and CDR2 SQIVND (reference sequence). In DNA form, the CDR3 reads TGTGCCAGTAGTATAGCCCTCAGGCTAGCGGGAGGTTTCAATGAGCAGTTCTTC. Translating gives CASSIALRLAGGFNEQFF. Full variable domain (outside the CDR3, taken from reference TRBV19 and TRBJ2-1): DGGITQSPKYLFRKEGQNVTLSCEQNLNHDAMYWYRQDPGQGLRLIYYSQIVNDFQKGDIAEGYSVSREKKESFPLTVTSAQKNPTAFYLCASSIALRLAGGFNEQFFGPGTRLTVL.

This clonotype was found many times. In nucleotides, the CDR3 is TGCAGCGTTGAGACACCCCTGAACTATGGCTACACCTTC. Protein sequence: CSVETPLNYGYTF. V usage is TRBV29-1 and J usage is TRBJ1-2; D ambiguous. Trimming left V 3 bases short and J 2 bases short, with 10 bases between. In germline, CDR1 is SQVTM, CDR2 ANQGSEA. The CDR3 consists of 13 residues.

With respect to this clonotype: A read error may explain this, as a much larger clone is one base away. The chain uses TRBV6-5 and TRBJ1-2, with TRBD1 matching over 9 bases. CDR3 size: 17 residues. CDR1 and CDR2 from the germline V gene are MNHEY and SVGAGI. The CDR3 protein is CASSYAGQGRSYYGDTF. The CDR3 DNA is TGTGCCAGCAGTTACGCAGGACAGGGGAGAAGTTATTATGGCGACACCTTC.

A few counts support this clonotype. J is TRBJ1-5 and V is TRBV30, with D hard to call. V lost 2 bases and J 4 bases, leaving 9 bases between the germline ends. There are 13 residues in the CDR3. Germline V gives CDR1 GTSNPN, CDR2 SVGIG (reference sequence). In DNA form, the CDR3 reads TGTGCCTGGAGTATCTGGAAGAATCAGCCCCAGCATTTT. Its protein is CAWSIWKNQPQHF.

This clonotype is medium-sized in the sample. The rearrangement links TRBV7-8 to TRBJ2-7, with 7 nucleotides matching TRBD2. CDR1 and CDR2 from the germline V gene are SGHVS and FQNEAQ. V lost 1 base to trimming and J lost 4 bases; unmatched junction nucleotides: 7. The CDR3 has 15 amino acids. CDR3 region: CASSLVGGSRYEQYF. The CDR3 nucleotides read TGTGCCAGCAGCTTAGTGGGCGGGAGTAGGTACGAGCAGTACTTC. The full variable domain, its missing parts supplied by reference TRBV7-8 and TRBJ2-7, is GAGVSQSPRYKVAKRGQDVALRCDPISGHVSLFWYQQALGQGPEFLTYFQNEAQLDKSGLPSDRFFAERPEGSVSTLKIQRTQQEDSAVYLCASSLVGGSRYEQYFGPGTRLTVT.

This clonotype was observed at least ten times. A much bigger clone sits one base away, suggesting this may be a read error. V gene TRBV20-1 combines with J gene TRBJ2-7, with D tentatively TRBD1 or TRBD2 (5 bases each). V lost 2 bases and J 6 bases, leaving 17 bases between the germline ends. CDR1 is DFQATT and CDR2 is SNEGSKA in the germline V gene (reference sequence). The CDR3 runs to 14 residues. In DNA, the CDR3 is TGCAGTGCTAGACACCGGGGCCGAGGTGGCGAGCAGTACTTC. Its translation: CSARHRGRGGEQYF.

This clonotype occurred many times. The rearrangement links TRBV7-9 to TRBJ2-1; 10 positions agree with TRBD2. Germline values: CDR1 SEHNR, CDR2 FQNEAQ (reference sequence). The CDR3 extends over 17 amino acids. After removal of 5 bases from V and 4 bases from J, the junction contained 11 bases not matched to a gene. The CDR3 sequence: CASSPRTLAGAYNEQFF. In nucleotides, the CDR3 is TGTGCCAGCAGCCCTCGAACCCTAGCGGGGGCGTACAATGAGCAGTTCTTC.

This clonotype was detected many times. The chain is built from TRBV6-6 and TRBJ1-2; no clear D. CDR3 length equals 13 residues. Germline CDR1 is MNHNY and CDR2 is SVGAGI (reference sequence). Trimming removed 4 bases at V and 5 bases at J, with 11 bases between. CDR3 nucleotides: TGTGCCAGCAGTTGGCGGCCCCTATATGGCTACACCTTC. Translating gives CASSWRPLYGYTF.

This clonotype was picked up many times. The chain has TRBV7-9 and TRBJ2-7, with 7 bases fitting TRBD1. The CDR3 is made up of 13 amino acids. Germline lookup yields CDR1 SEHNR and CDR2 FQNEAQ (reference sequence). V lost 6 bases to trimming and J lost 3 bases; unmatched junction nucleotides: 5. CDR3 sequence: CASSWDRDYEQYF. The CDR3 DNA is TGTGCCAGCAGTTGGGACAGAGACTACGAGCAGTACTTC.

The sample holds many counts of this clonotype. The rearrangement uses TRBV4-3 and TRBJ1-6; D uncertain. The CDR3 runs 15 residues. CDR1 and CDR2 from the germline V gene are LGHNA and YSLEER. V shed 0 bases and J shed 10 bases, with 13 bases lying between them. The CDR3 loop reads CASSQDRAALSPLHF. The CDR3 nucleotides read TGCGCCAGCAGCCAAGATAGGGCAGCACTATCACCCCTCCACTTT.

This clonotype has a count of ten or more. The chain recombines TRBV6-6 with TRBJ1-5; D not certain. Trimming shortened V by 10 bases and J by 1 base, and 8 bases separated the two germline ends. The CDR3 is made up of 12 amino acids. In germline, CDR1 is MNHNY, CDR2 SVGAGI (reference sequence). CDR3 protein: CATQQSNQPQHF. The DNA of the CDR3 is TGTGCCACACAACAGAGCAATCAGCCCCAGCATTTT.

Many counts were recorded for this clonotype. J is TRBJ2-7 and V is TRBV12-3 or TRBV12-4; TRBD2 matches 8 bases. The CDR3 spans 13 residues. V gave up 2 bases and J gave up 6 bases; unmatched junction bases: 3. CDR3 sequence reads: CASSLPGRGEQYF. In nucleotides, the CDR3 is TGTGCCAGCAGTTTACCCGGGAGGGGCGAGCAGTACTTC.

This CDR3 reads CASSLSGWNTEAFF. CDR3 DNA sequence: TGTGCCAGCAGCTTGTCGGGTTGGAACACTGAAGCTTTCTTT. This chain links TRBV5-4 with TRBJ1-1; D unresolved. V shed 1 base and J shed 1 base, with 8 bases lying between them. Germline assignment: CDR1 SGHNT and CDR2 YYREEE (reference sequence). The CDR3 extends over 14 amino acids. Full variable domain (rest looked up from reference TRBV5-4 and TRBJ1-1): ETGVTQSPTHLIKTRGQQVTLRCSSQSGHNTVSWYQQALGQGPQFIFQYYREEENGRGNFPPRFSGLQFPNYSSELNVNALELDDSALYLCASSLSGWNTEAFFGQGTRLTVV.

This clonotype was observed many times. V is TRBV12-3 or TRBV12-4 and J is TRBJ2-2; 7 bases fit TRBD2. The CDR3 extends over 13 amino acids. V shed 7 bases, J shed 5 bases, and the junction held 4 bases outside the gene matches. This CDR3 reads CASTISGTGELFF. The CDR3 bases are TGTGCCAGCACTATTAGCGGGACCGGGGAGCTGTTTTTT.

This clonotype showed up many times. The J gene is TRBJ1-1, the V gene TRBV18; no firm D call. Germline CDR1 KGHSH, CDR2 LQKENI. The CDR3 runs to 15 residues. V lost 3 bases and J 0 bases, leaving 11 bases between the germline ends. The CDR3 reads CASSPRGRVNTEAFF. Here the CDR3 DNA reads TGTGCCAGCTCACCCCGAGGACGAGTGAACACTGAAGCTTTCTTT.

A few counts support this clonotype. The V call is TRBV15, the J call TRBJ1-5; possibly TRBD1 for D (5 bases). Deletions cut 0 bases from V and 2 bases from J, with 8 bases between. Germline V gives CDR1 LNHNV, CDR2 YYDKDF (reference sequence). This CDR3 contains 15 residues. Written as DNA, the CDR3 is TGTGCCACCAGCAGAGATTCGGGGGGCAATCAGCCCCAGCATTTT. Translation gives CATSRDSGGNQPQHF.

There are many counts of this clonotype. The chain couples TRBV27 to TRBJ2-1, with 10 bases that match TRBD2. Germline values: CDR1 MNHEY, CDR2 SMNVEV (reference sequence). This CDR3 has 15 residues. Germline trimming cut 4 bases from V and 3 bases from J; bases unmatched to any gene: 3. The CDR3 sequence: CASSSLAGVYNEQFF. The CDR3 DNA reads as TGTGCCAGCAGTTCCCTAGCGGGGGTCTACAATGAGCAGTTCTTC.

This clonotype came up many times. This rearrangement joins TRBV15 to TRBJ2-2; 11 bases are shared with TRBD1. CDR1 is LNHNV and CDR2 is YYDKDF in the germline V gene (reference sequence). V dropped 5 bases and J dropped 4; count of bases not matched to a gene: 9. This CDR3 spans 17 amino acids. Written as DNA, the CDR3 is TGTGCCACCAGCGGGTACGGACAGGGGGCAACCACCGGGGAGCTGTTTTTT. Translating gives CATSGYGQGATTGELFF.

This clonotype was detected many times. CDR3 DNA: TGTGCCATCAGTGAGAGGGAGGGGCGCACTGAAGCTTTCTTT. Its translation: CAISEREGRTEAFF. This rearrangement joins TRBV10-3 to TRBJ1-1, with D tentatively TRBD1 (5 bases). CDR1 is ENHRY and CDR2 is SYGVKD in the germline V gene. V lost 2 bases and J 4 bases, leaving 11 bases between the germline ends. The CDR3 contains 14 residues.

Only a few counts were recorded for this clonotype. Given a much more abundant clone one base away, this may be a read error. The chain couples TRBV6-5 to TRBJ1-2, with D tentatively TRBD1 (6 bases). Per the germline V gene, CDR1 is MNHEY and CDR2 is SVGAGI. The CDR3 consists of 15 residues. CDR3 amino acids: CASSYSDRRQYGDTF. The CDR3 DNA is TGTGCCAGCAGTTACTCGGACAGACGTCAGTATGGCGACACCTTC.

The J gene is TRBJ2-6, the V gene TRBV5-1; D remains ambiguous. Germline V gene data show CDR1 as SGHRS and CDR2 as YFSETQ. This CDR3 spans 14 amino acids. The CDR3 DNA sequence: TGCGCTAGTCGCTCCTACTCTGGGGCCAACGTCCTGACTTTC. Translated, it gives CASRSYSGANVLTF. Using reference TRBV5-1 and TRBJ2-6 for the parts outside the CDR3, the full variable domain is KAGVTQTPRYLIKTRGQQVTLSCSPISGHRSVSWYQQTPGQGLQFLFEYFSETQRNKGNFPGRFSGRQFSNSRSEMNVSTLELGDSALYLCASRSYSGANVLTFGAGSRLTVL.